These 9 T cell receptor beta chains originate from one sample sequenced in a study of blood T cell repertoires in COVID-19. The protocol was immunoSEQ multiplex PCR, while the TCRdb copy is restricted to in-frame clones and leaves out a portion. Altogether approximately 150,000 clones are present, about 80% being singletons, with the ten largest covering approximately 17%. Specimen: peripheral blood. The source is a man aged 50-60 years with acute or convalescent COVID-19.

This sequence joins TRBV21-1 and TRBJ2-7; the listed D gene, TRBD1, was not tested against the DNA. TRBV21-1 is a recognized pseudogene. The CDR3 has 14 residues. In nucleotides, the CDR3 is TGTGCCAGCAGCAAAGAACAGTCCCTCTACGAGCAGTACGTC. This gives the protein CASSKEQSLYEQYV.

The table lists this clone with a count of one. CDR3 in DNA: TGTGCCAGCACCCAACCAAATCCGGGACTCTCCCCAGATACGCAGTATTTT. Its translation: CASTQPNPGLSPDTQYF. The chain recombines TRBV7-2 with TRBJ2-3; weak D call: TRBD2 (6 bases). CDR3 size: 17 residues. The germline CDR1 and CDR2 sequences are SGHTA and FQGNSA. The V and J ends lost 7 bases and 4 bases respectively, with 24 bases between them.

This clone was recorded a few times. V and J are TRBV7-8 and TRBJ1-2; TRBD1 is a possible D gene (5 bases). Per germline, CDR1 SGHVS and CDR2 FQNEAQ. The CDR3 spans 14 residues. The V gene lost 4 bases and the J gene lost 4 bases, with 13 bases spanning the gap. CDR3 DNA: TGTGCCAGCAGCTCCGCACAGGAGGGCTATGGCTACACCTTC. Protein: CASSSAQEGYGYTF.

The CDR3 reads CASSPPEGGVTGELFF. The CDR3, as DNA: TGTGCCAGCTCACCACCGGAAGGCGGGGTCACCGGGGAGCTGTTTTTT. This chain uses TRBV18 with TRBJ2-2; D is perhaps TRBD2 (6 bases). Germline lookup yields CDR1 KGHSH and CDR2 LQKENI. The CDR3 runs to 16 residues. V lost 0 bases and J lost 4, with 12 bases in between.

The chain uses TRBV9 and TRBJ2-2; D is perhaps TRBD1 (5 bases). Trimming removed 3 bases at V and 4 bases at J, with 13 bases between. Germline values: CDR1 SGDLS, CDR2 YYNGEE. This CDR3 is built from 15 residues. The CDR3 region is CASSGGGAGTGELFF. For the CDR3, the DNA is TGTGCCAGCAGCGGGGGTGGGGCTGGCACCGGGGAGCTGTTTTTT.

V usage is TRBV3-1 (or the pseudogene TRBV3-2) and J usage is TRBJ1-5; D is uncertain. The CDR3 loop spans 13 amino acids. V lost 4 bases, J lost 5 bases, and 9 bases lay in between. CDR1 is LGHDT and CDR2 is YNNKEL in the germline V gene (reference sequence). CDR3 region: CASSRGQYQPQHF. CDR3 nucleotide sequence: TGTGCCAGCAGCCGCGGGCAGTATCAGCCCCAGCATTTT.

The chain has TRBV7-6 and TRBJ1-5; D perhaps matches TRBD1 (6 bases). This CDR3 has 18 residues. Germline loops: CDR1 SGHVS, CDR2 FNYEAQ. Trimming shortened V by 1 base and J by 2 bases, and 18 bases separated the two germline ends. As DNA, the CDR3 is TGTGCCAGCAGCTTAGTGTCAGGGGCCGGTAGGGGCAATCAGCCCCAGCATTTT. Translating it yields CASSLVSGAGRGNQPQHF.

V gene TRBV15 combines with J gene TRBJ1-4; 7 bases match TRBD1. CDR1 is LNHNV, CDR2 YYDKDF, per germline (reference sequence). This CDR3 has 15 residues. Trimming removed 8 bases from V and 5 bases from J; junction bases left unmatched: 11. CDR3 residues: CATGARGQVNEKLFF. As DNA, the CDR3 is TGTGCCACCGGAGCCCGTGGACAGGTGAATGAAAAACTGTTTTTT.

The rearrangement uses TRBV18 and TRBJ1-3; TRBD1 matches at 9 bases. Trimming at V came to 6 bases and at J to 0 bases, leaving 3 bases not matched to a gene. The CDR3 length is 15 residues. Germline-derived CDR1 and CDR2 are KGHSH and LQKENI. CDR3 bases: TGTGCCAGCTCGTCGGGACAGGGCTCTGGAAACACCATATATTTT. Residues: CASSSGQGSGNTIYF.